Given below is one TCR beta chain in context. What it binds is not known. This entry comes from a study of cytomegalovirus exposure and HLA in healthy donors. Profiling relied on immunoSEQ multiplex PCR, and the TCRdb table lists in-frame clones only, not all of them. The table shows 140,000 to 150,000 clones, with around 93% occurring only once. General observations from the study: The authors confirmed in vitro that a few CMV-associated chains were specific for CMV antigens.

The germline CDR1 and CDR2 sequences are LNHNV and YYDKDF (reference sequence). V gave up 3 bases and J gave up 5 bases; unmatched junction bases: 8. CDR3 length: 18 residues. The sample was PBMCs. The chain employs TRBV15 and TRBJ2-3; 16 nucleotides match TRBD2. This sequence originates from a young man in good health and CMV-seropositive. CDR3 amino acids: CATSSGGLAGGPLDTQYF. The CDR3 DNA reads as TGTGCCACCAGCAGTGGGGGACTAGCGGGAGGGCCCCTAGATACGCAGTATTTT.